These T cell receptor beta chains were read from a single sample in a study of control samples from healthy donors and cancer patients. The data were produced by immunoSEQ multiplex PCR, yet TCRdb's version contains in-frame clones alone and is incomplete. Of 150,000 to 200,000 clones detected, around 93% appear once; the ten largest clones hold over 1.3%. Sequenced material: blood. These receptors all stem from a man aged 18 to 29 in good health. CDR3s include the opening cysteine and the closing phenylalanine or tryptophan. The order of the fields is D gene, V gene, J gene, clone size, CDR3 protein, CDR3 DNA. A D gene is named only where the DNA matches it firmly. For some rows the clone size is stated as once, few or many, or as a class when expanded; others skip it.

-	TRBV7-9	TRBJ1-1	-	CASSLSPITANTEAFF	TGTGCCAGCAGCTTGTCCCCGATTACCGCGAACACTGAAGCTTTCTTT
-	TRBV2	TRBJ2-7	-	CASSDGRPQEQYF	TGTGCCAGCAGTGATGGGCGGCCCCAAGAGCAGTACTTC
TRBD2	TRBV27	TRBJ2-1	-	CASSTKRGSYNEQFF	TGTGCCAGCAGTACCAAGCGGGGATCATACAATGAGCAGTTCTTC
TRBD2	TRBV4-1	TRBJ2-7	-	CASSQEGTSGGSYEQYF	TGCGCCAGCAGCCAAGAAGGGACGAGCGGGGGGTCCTACGAGCAGTACTTC
TRBD1	TRBV5-1	TRBJ1-2	once	CASSLAGQGKPYGYTF	TGCGCCAGCAGCTTGGCGGGACAGGGTAAGCCCTATGGCTACACCTTC
-	TRBV18	TRBJ2-1	-	CASSLGTGGAYNEQFF	TGTGCCAGCTCCTTGGGCACTGGGGGGGCTTACAATGAGCAGTTCTTC
TRBD2	TRBV5-1	TRBJ2-1	-	CASSLGTSGGHGDNEQFF	TGCGCCAGCAGCTTAGGGACTAGCGGGGGCCACGGGGACAATGAGCAGTTCTTC
-	TRBV20-1	TRBJ1-6	-	CSASAVEGWVLNSPLHF	TGCAGTGCTAGTGCAGTTGAGGGCTGGGTTCTTAATTCACCCCTCCACTTT
-	TRBV12-3/TRBV12-4	TRBJ1-5	-	CASSPTGNQPQHF	TGTGCCAGCAGCCCAACAGGAAATCAGCCCCAGCATTTT
-	TRBV5-1	TRBJ1-2	-	CASSFSGHLYGYTF	TGCGCCAGCAGCTTCTCCGGACATCTCTATGGCTACACCTTC
-	TRBV5-1	TRBJ2-7	-	CASSDRGYEQYF	TGCGCCAGCAGCGACAGAGGATACGAGCAGTACTTC
TRBD2	TRBV4-2	TRBJ2-1	-	CASSQVARGGVRNEQFF	TGTGCCAGCAGCCAAGTTGCGCGGGGGGGAGTCAGGAATGAGCAGTTCTTC
TRBD2	TRBV5-1	TRBJ2-6	-	CASSLVTPTSGPSGANVLTF	TGCGCCAGCAGCTTGGTGACCCCTACTAGCGGACCCTCTGGGGCCAACGTCCTGACTTTC
TRBD2	TRBV11-2	TRBJ2-5	-	CASSPSGGAETQYF	TGTGCCAGCAGCCCTAGCGGGGGGGCGGAGACCCAGTACTTC
-	TRBV4-1	TRBJ2-3	-	CASSQVYGGSSTDTQYF	TGCGCCAGCAGCCAAGTATACGGGGGTTCTAGCACAGATACGCAGTATTTT
TRBD2	TRBV18	TRBJ2-1	-	CASSPNLAGHYNEQFF	TGTGCCAGCTCACCAAATCTAGCGGGTCATTACAATGAGCAGTTCTTC
-	TRBV18	TRBJ2-7	-	CASSPYPGTSSYEQYF	TGTGCCAGCTCACCATATCCCGGCACCTCATCCTACGAGCAGTACTTC
-	TRBV7-9	TRBJ2-6	-	CASSLLSVLTF	TGTGCCAGCAGCTTACTGAGCGTCCTGACTTTC
TRBD1	TRBV6-5	TRBJ1-1	few	CASRRTGSEAFF	TGTGCCAGCAGGCGGACAGGGTCTGAAGCTTTCTTT
TRBD1	TRBV28	TRBJ1-1	-	CAASKGTATENTEAFF	TGTGCCGCGTCAAAGGGGACAGCGACGGAGAACACTGAAGCTTTCTTT
-	TRBV5-1	TRBJ2-3	-	CASSLLQGGDTQYF	TGCGCCAGCAGCTTGTTGCAGGGGGGAGATACGCAGTATTTT
-	TRBV6-5	TRBJ1-3	-	CASSLGTNSGNTIYF	TGTGCCAGCAGCCTTGGGACAAACTCTGGAAACACCATATATTTT
TRBD1	TRBV24-1	TRBJ2-6	-	CAASPGQGRTGANVLTF	TGTGCCGCCAGTCCGGGACAGGGTAGGACTGGGGCCAACGTCCTGACTTTC
-	TRBV5-1	TRBJ2-2	-	CASSLGRPGVVAGELFF	TGCGCCAGCAGCTTGGGGCGGCCCGGCGTGGTGGCCGGGGAGCTGTTTTTT
-	TRBV13	TRBJ1-5	-	CASSRAGNQPQHF	TGTGCCAGCAGCCGGGCGGGCAATCAGCCCCAGCATTTT
TRBD2	TRBV5-1	TRBJ2-3	-	CASSLGLAGEDTQYF	TGCGCCAGCAGCTTGGGACTAGCGGGGGAAGATACGCAGTATTTT
-	TRBV4-1	TRBJ1-2	-	CASSQVAVNPYGYTF	TGCGCCAGCAGCCAAGTAGCAGTGAATCCTTATGGCTACACCTTC
TRBD1	TRBV6-5	TRBJ2-2	few	CASSRDRGSGELFF	TGTGCCAGCAGCCGGGACAGGGGTAGCGGGGAGCTGTTTTTT
-	TRBV5-6	TRBJ2-6	-	CASSLLQQGPVANVLTF	TGTGCCAGCAGCCTTCTACAACAGGGTCCTGTGGCCAACGTCCTGACTTTC
-	TRBV5-1	TRBJ1-2	-	CASSLAGTSGYTF	TGCGCCAGCAGCTTGGCCGGGACGAGTGGCTACACCTTC
TRBD1	TRBV24-1	TRBJ2-5	-	CATSDSNRGLETQYF	TGTGCCACCAGTGATTCCAACAGGGGGCTCGAGACCCAGTACTTC
-	TRBV2	TRBJ2-5	-	CASGRGGGRGETQYF	TGTGCCAGCGGGAGAGGGGGGGGCAGAGGAGAGACCCAGTACTTC
TRBD2	TRBV27	TRBJ2-1	-	CASSLGSGGTYNEQFF	TGTGCCAGCAGTTTGGGATCGGGGGGGACCTACAATGAGCAGTTCTTC
-	TRBV7-3	TRBJ1-2	-	CASSPDKNYGYTF	TGTGCCAGCAGCCCAGACAAAAACTATGGCTACACCTTC
TRBD1	TRBV27	TRBJ1-1	-	CASSLAAGGNTEAFF	TGTGCCAGCAGTTTAGCGGCAGGGGGCAACACTGAAGCTTTCTTT
TRBD1	TRBV3-1/TRBV3-2	TRBJ1-1	-	CASSQVWDSTSKGPEAFF	TGTGCCAGCAGCCAAGTATGGGACAGTACTTCGAAGGGCCCTGAAGCTTTCTTT
TRBD1	TRBV7-2	TRBJ1-5	-	CASSSTGQWQPQHF	TGTGCCAGCAGCTCGACAGGGCAGTGGCAGCCCCAGCATTTT
TRBD1	TRBV6-5	TRBJ1-5	once	CASLGQGGNQPQHF	TGTGCCAGCCTCGGACAGGGAGGCAATCAGCCCCAGCATTTT
-	TRBV30	TRBJ2-7	-	CAWSALGGSAYEQYF	TGTGCCTGGAGTGCCCTGGGGGGATCGGCCTACGAGCAGTACTTC
-	TRBV14	TRBJ2-5	-	CASSNIGETQYF	TGTGCCAGCAGCAACATTGGGGAGACCCAGTACTTC